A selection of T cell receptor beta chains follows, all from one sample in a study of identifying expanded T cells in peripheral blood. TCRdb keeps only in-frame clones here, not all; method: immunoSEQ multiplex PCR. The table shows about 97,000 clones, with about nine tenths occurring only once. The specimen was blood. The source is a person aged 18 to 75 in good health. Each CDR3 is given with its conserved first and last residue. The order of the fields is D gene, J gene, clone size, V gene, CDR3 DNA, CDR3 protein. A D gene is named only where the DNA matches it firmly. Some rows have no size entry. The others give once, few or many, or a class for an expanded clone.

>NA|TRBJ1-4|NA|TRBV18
TGTGCCAGCTCACCGGAAGGGGTGGGTGAAAAACTGTTTTTT
CASSPEGVGEKLFF
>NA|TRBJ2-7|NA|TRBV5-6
TGTGCCAGCAGCAAACAACCGGCCGTCCGGGAAGGGTTCTACGAGCAGTACTTC
CASSKQPAVREGFYEQYF
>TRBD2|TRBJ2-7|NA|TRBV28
TGTGCCAGCAGTTCACCGGGACTAGCGGGAGTATACTACGAGCAGTACTTC
CASSSPGLAGVYYEQYF
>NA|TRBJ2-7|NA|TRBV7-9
TGTGCCAGCAGCGAGGGGCCCTACGAGCAGTACTTC
CASSEGPYEQYF
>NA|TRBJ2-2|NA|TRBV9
TGTGCCAGCAGCGACACAGGGGGGGAGCTGTTTTTT
CASSDTGGELFF
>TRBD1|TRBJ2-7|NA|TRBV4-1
TGCGCCAGCAGCCCCCGGGACAGAGAATACGAGCAGTACTTC
CASSPRDREYEQYF
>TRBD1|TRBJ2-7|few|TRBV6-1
TGTGCCAGCAGTGAAAAGTGGCAGGGGGTCGCAAGGCAGTACTTC
CASSEKWQGVARQYF
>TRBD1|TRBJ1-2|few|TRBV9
TGTGCCAGCAGCGTAGCAGGGGGAATCTATGGCTACACCTTC
CASSVAGGIYGYTF
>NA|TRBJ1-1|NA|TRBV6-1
TGTGCCAGCAGTGTAGGGTCAAGCCAGTGGACTGAAGCTTTCTTT
CASSVGSSQWTEAFF
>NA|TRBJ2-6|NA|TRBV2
TGTGCCAGCAGTGAAGCGTTGGTCGCCTCTGGGGCCAACGTCCTGACTTTC
CASSEALVASGANVLTF
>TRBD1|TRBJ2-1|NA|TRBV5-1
TGCGCCAGCAGCTGGGACAGCAGGAATAATGAGCAGTTCTTC
CASSWDSRNNEQFF
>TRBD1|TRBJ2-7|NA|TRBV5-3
TGTGCCAGAAGCATAAGGACAGGGAGAAACTACGAGCAGTACTTC
CARSIRTGRNYEQYF
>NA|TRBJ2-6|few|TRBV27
TGTGCCAGTACGAGGGGTGCCGGGGCCAACGTCCTGACTTTC
CASTRGAGANVLTF
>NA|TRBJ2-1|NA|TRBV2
TGTGCCACCCCAGGAAGGGGCGCCTCCTACAATGAGCAGTTCTTC
CATPGRGASYNEQFF
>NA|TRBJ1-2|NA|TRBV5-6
TGTGCCAGCAGACGCAGGGTTGGCTACACCTTC
CASRRRVGYTF
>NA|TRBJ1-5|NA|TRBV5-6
TGTGCCAGCAACATACAGGACCAGCCCCAGCATTTT
CASNIQDQPQHF
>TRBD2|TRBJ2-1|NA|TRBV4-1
TGCGCCAGCAGCCACCGGGGGGGCCTGAACAATGAGCAGTTCTTC
CASSHRGGLNNEQFF
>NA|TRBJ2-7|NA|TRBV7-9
TGTGCCAGCAGCACTCTCACGGTTCCTAGAGGGTACTTC
CASSTLTVPRGYF
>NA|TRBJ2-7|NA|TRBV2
TGTGCCAGCAGGACTCAGGGCTTCGAGCAGTACTTC
CASRTQGFEQYF
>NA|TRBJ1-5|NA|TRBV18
TGTGCCAGCTCGTCCTCCAGGGGTGGACAGCCCCAGCATTTT
CASSSSRGGQPQHF
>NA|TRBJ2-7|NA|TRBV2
TGTGCCAGCAGTGAAAGTCTGCAGGGTGTCGAGCAGTACTTC
CASSESLQGVEQYF
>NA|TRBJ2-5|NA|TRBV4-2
TGTGCCAGCAGCCAAGAGGGGCAAGAGACCCAGTACTTC
CASSQEGQETQYF
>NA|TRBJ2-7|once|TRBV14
TGTGCCAGCAGGGACAGCTACGAGCAGTACTTC
CASRDSYEQYF
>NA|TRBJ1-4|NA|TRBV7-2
TGTGCCAGCAGCTTAGTAGTCGAAGAAAAACTGTTTTTT
CASSLVVEEKLFF
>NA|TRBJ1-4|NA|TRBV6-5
TGTGCCAGCAGTTACAATGGAAACGCCCATGAAAAACTGTTTTTT
CASSYNGNAHEKLFF
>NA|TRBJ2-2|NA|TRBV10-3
TGTGCCATCAGTGGGTTACAGTTCGGGGAGCTGTTTTTT
CAISGLQFGELFF
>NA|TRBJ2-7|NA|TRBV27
TGTGCCAGCAGACCCTTCGAGACGCACGAGCAGTACTTC
CASRPFETHEQYF
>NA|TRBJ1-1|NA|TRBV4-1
TGCGCCAGCAGCCAAGATGGGGATCCTGAAGCTTTCTTT
CASSQDGDPEAFF
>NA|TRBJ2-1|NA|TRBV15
TGTGCCACCAGCAGATCCCCCTCCGCAGAGGATGAGCAGTTCTTC
CATSRSPSAEDEQFF
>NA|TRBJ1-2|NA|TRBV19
TGTGCCAGTAGTGCCCGGGGACGGACTAACTATGGCTACACCTTC
CASSARGRTNYGYTF
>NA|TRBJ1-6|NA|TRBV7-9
TGTGCCAGCAGCTTGCTAGGAGATTCACCCCTCCACTTT
CASSLLGDSPLHF
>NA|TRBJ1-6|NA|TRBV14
TGTGCCAGCAGCCCGGGGGTTGGTTCACCCCTCCACTTT
CASSPGVGSPLHF
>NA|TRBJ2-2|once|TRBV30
TGTGCCTGGATGAGGTCGGGTAACACCGGGGAGCTGTTTTTT
CAWMRSGNTGELFF
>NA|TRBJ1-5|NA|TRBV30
TGTGCCTGGAGTTGGAACGGCAATCAGCCCCAGCATTTT
CAWSWNGNQPQHF
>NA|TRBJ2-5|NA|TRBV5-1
TGCGCCAGCAAGTCGGCGCAACAGAACTTC
CASKSAQQNF
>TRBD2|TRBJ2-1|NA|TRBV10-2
TGCGCCAGCAGTGAGGGTAGCGGGTCTTACAATGAGCAGTTCTTC
CASSEGSGSYNEQFF
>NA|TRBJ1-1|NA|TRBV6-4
TGTGCCAGCAGGGAGACGACAGGTAACACTGAAGCTTTCTTT
CASRETTGNTEAFF